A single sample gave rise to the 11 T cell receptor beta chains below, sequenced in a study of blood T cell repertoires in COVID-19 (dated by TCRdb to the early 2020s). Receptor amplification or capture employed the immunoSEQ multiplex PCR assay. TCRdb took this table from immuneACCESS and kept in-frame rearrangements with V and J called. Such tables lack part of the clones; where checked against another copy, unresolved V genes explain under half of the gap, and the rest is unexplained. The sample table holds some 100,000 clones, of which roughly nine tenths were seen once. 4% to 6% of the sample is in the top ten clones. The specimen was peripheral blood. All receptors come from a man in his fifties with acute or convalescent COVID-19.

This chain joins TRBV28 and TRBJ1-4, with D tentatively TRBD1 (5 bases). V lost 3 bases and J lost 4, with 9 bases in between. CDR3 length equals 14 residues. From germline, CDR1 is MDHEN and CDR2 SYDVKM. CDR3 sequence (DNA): TGTGCCAGCAGTTTGTATAGGGGTAATGAAAAACTGTTTTTT. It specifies CASSLYRGNEKLFF.

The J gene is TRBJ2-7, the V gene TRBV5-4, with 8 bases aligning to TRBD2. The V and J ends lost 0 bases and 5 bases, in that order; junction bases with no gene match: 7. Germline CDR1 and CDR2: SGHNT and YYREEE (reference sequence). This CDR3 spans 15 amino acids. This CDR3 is CASSLAFSGRDEQYF. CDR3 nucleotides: TGTGCCAGCAGCTTGGCCTTCAGCGGGAGAGACGAGCAGTACTTC.

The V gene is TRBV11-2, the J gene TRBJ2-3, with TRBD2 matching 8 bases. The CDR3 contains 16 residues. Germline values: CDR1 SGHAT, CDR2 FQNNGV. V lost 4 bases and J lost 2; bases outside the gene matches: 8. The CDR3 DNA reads TGTGCCAGCAGCTCCTTAGCGGGAATTCTCACAGATACGCAGTATTTT. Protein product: CASSSLAGILTDTQYF.

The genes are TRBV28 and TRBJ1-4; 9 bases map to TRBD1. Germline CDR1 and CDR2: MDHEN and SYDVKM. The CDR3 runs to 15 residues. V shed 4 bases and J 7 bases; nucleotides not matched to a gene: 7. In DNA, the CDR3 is TGTGCCAGCAGTTCGCCGGGACAGGGACGTGAAAAACTGTTTTTT. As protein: CASSSPGQGREKLFF.

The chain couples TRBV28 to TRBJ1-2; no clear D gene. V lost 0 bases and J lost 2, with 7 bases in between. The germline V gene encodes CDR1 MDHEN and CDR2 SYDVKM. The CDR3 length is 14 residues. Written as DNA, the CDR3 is TGTGCCAGCAGTTTATGGACTGCCAACTATGGCTACACCTTC. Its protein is CASSLWTANYGYTF.

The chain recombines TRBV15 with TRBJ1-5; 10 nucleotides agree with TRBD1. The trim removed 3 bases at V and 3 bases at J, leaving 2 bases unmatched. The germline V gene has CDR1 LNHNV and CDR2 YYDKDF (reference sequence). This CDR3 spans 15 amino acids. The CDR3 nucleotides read TGTGCCACCAGCAGGGGGACAGGGGACAATCAGCCCCAGCATTTT. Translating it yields CATSRGTGDNQPQHF.

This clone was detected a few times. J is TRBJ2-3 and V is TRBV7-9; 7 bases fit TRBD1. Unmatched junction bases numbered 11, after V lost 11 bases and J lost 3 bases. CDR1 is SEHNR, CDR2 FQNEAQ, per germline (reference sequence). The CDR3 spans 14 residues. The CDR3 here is CAGNRAQGTDTQYF. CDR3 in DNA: TGTGCCGGGAACCGGGCACAGGGGACAGATACGCAGTATTTT.

CDR3 sequence: CAISEQDRNTEAFF. DNA of the CDR3: TGTGCCATCAGTGAACAGGACAGGAACACTGAAGCTTTCTTT. The V gene is TRBV10-3, the J gene TRBJ1-1; possibly TRBD1 for D (6 bases). Germline CDR1 is ENHRY and CDR2 is SYGVKD. Between the trimmed V and J ends, which lost 3 bases and 1 base, there was a span of 9 bases. The CDR3 totals 14 residues.

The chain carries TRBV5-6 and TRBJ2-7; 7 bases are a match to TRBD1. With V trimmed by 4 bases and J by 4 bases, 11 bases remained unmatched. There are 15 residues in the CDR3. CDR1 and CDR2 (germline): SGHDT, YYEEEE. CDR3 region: CASSLGQLVGYEQYF. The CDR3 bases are TGTGCCAGCAGCCTGGGACAGTTGGTTGGGTACGAGCAGTACTTC.

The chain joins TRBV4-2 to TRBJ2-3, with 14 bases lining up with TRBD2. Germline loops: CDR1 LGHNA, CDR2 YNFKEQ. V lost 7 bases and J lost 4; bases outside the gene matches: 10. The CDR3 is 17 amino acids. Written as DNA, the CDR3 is TGTGCCAGCATTAAGGGGACTAGCGGGAGCCCCGCAGATACGCAGTATTTT. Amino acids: CASIKGTSGSPADTQYF.

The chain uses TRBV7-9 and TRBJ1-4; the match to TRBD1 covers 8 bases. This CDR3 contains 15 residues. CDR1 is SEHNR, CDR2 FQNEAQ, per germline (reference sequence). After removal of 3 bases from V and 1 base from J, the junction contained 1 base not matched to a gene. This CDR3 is CASSLDRVTNEKLFF. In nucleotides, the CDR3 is TGTGCCAGCAGCTTGGACAGGGTAACTAATGAAAAACTGTTTTTT.